Presented here are 12 T cell receptor beta chains from one specimen sequenced in a study of siplizumab effects on memory and regulatory T cells. Generated by immunoSEQ multiplex PCR, the TCRdb table keeps only in-frame clones and is missing some. The profile shows about 50,000 clones, 93% of them singletons. Sequencing was performed on CD8+ T cells sorted from blood. All receptors derive from a human donor in good health.

The chain couples TRBV29-1 to TRBJ2-3; D not resolved. This CDR3 comprises 14 residues. Germline-derived CDR1 and CDR2 are SQVTM and ANQGSEA. V shed 5 bases and J shed 0 bases, with 12 bases lying between them. CDR3 protein: CSVIVAESTDTQYF. In DNA, the CDR3 is TGCAGCGTTATTGTGGCGGAAAGCACAGATACGCAGTATTTT.

This chain uses TRBV6-5 with TRBJ2-2; D not certain. Deletions cut 3 bases from V and 5 bases from J, with 10 bases between. This CDR3 spans 14 amino acids. Germline CDR1 MNHEY, CDR2 SVGAGI. The CDR3 DNA reads TGTGCCAGCAGTTATCGAGAGGAGACCGGGGAGCTGTTTTTT. Translation gives CASSYREETGELFF.

The gene calls are TRBV19 and TRBJ1-2; D perhaps matches TRBD1 (5 bases). This CDR3 region has 17 residues. Trimming removed 2 bases from V and 2 bases from J, with 18 bases in between. The germline gives CDR1 LNHDA, CDR2 SQIVND (reference sequence). CDR3 loop: CASSITPPGGVNYGYTF. The CDR3, as DNA: TGTGCCAGTAGTATAACCCCTCCGGGGGGGGTAAACTATGGCTACACCTTC.

The J gene is TRBJ1-1, the V gene TRBV19, with D possibly TRBD1 on 5 matching bases. Germline V lookup: CDR1 LNHDA, CDR2 SQIVND (reference sequence). The V and J ends lost 3 bases and 1 base respectively, with 9 bases between them. The CDR3 is made up of 14 amino acids. In nucleotides, the CDR3 is TGTGCCAGTAGTATTCAGGGAGGGAACACTGAAGCTTTCTTT. It specifies CASSIQGGNTEAFF.

This clone was counted once. The chain links TRBV27 to TRBJ1-1; 7 nucleotides match TRBD1. CDR1 is MNHEY and CDR2 is SMNVEV in the germline V gene (reference sequence). The CDR3 contains 15 residues. V shed 5 bases, J shed 0 bases, and the junction held 6 bases outside the gene matches. The CDR3 sequence is CASSPYRGLNTEAFF. The CDR3 DNA is TGTGCCAGCAGTCCTTACAGGGGATTGAACACTGAAGCTTTCTTT.

This rearrangement joins TRBV7-9 to TRBJ2-7; D is unresolved. The CDR3 spans 13 residues. Germline V CDR1 and CDR2: SEHNR, FQNEAQ (reference sequence). The V gene lost 1 base and the J gene lost 7 bases, with 11 bases spanning the gap. The CDR3 loop reads CASSLVVNSEQYF. Written as DNA, the CDR3 is TGTGCCAGCAGCTTAGTTGTAAACTCGGAGCAGTACTTC.

This chain links TRBV7-2 with TRBJ1-5; D uncertain. Germline V CDR1 and CDR2: SGHTA, FQGNSA. CDR3 length equals 11 residues. Deletions cut 1 base from V and 15 bases from J, with 10 bases between. CDR3 loop: CASSLGAQWHF. The DNA for the CDR3 is TGTGCCAGCAGCTTAGGGGCCCAGTGGCATTTT.

This clone was counted a single time. The chain joins TRBV2 to TRBJ2-3; D gene unclear. The CDR3 has 13 residues. Per the germline V gene, CDR1 is SNHLY and CDR2 is FYNNEI. V was cut by 8 bases and J by 0 bases, with 9 bases left in between. CDR3 nucleotides: TGTGCCAGCTGGTACAGTAGCACAGATACGCAGTATTTT. Amino acids: CASWYSSTDTQYF.

The J gene is TRBJ2-7, the V gene TRBV11-2; possibly TRBD1 for D (6 bases). The germline gives CDR1 SGHAT, CDR2 FQNNGV. Trimming cost V 8 bases and J 1 base, with 21 bases left between them. The CDR3 sequence is 16 residues long. The DNA of the CDR3 is TGTGCCAGCTCCTTTATCCCAGGGGCCGGTTCCTACGAGCAGTACTTC. This gives the protein CASSFIPGAGSYEQYF.

This clone was seen a few times. This sequence joins TRBV19 and TRBJ1-6, with D possibly being TRBD1 (6 bases). Trimming stripped 7 bases from V and 10 bases from J, with 20 bases between. Germline V gives CDR1 LNHDA, CDR2 SQIVND (reference sequence). The CDR3 has 15 residues. CDR3 amino acids: CASNEFGGADSPLHF. The CDR3 bases are TGTGCCAGTAATGAGTTCGGGGGGGCCGACTCACCCCTCCACTTT.

The chain joins TRBV14 to TRBJ1-1; no reliable D call. Per germline, CDR1 SGHDN and CDR2 FVKESK. The CDR3 totals 12 residues. Trimming took 0 bases from V and 8 from J, leaving 7 bases between them. The CDR3 here is CASSQDDGEAFF. CDR3 DNA: TGTGCCAGCAGCCAAGACGACGGAGAAGCTTTCTTT.

This clone was recorded once. This chain connects TRBV7-3 to TRBJ2-3; possibly TRBD1 for D (6 bases). Trimming shortened V by 5 bases and J by 6 bases, and 21 bases separated the two germline ends. The CDR3 contains 16 residues. CDR1 is SGHTA and CDR2 is FQGTGA in the germline V gene. CDR3 sequence reads: CASSLTPQGFRDTQYF. The DNA of the CDR3 is TGTGCCAGCAGCCTGACCCCGCAGGGGTTCAGGGATACGCAGTATTTT.